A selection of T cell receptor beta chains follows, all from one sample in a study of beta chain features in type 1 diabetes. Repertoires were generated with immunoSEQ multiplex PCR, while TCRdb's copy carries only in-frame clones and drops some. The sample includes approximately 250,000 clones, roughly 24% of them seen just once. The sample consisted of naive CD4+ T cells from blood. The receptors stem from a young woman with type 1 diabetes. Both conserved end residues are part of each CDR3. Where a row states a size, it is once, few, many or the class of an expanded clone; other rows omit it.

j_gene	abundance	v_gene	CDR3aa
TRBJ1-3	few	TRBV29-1	CSVEDRGQGSNRGNTIYF
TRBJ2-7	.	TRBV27	CASRNIAGVGEQYF
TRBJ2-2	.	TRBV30	CAWIRGSGITGELFF
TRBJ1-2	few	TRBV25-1	CASSEAARHYGYTF
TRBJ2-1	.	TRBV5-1	CASSSGTIRNEQFF
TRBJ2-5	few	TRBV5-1	CASSFAGQETQYF
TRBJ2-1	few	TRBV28	CASSFPTSGRWFF
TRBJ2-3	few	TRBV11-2	CASSPGLAGSTDTQYF
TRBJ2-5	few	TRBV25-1	CASSEFRTHQETQYF
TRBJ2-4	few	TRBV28	CASSLAGVAKNIQYF
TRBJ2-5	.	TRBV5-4	CASTYQGSQETQYF
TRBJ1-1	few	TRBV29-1	CSVAIGERTDNTEAFF
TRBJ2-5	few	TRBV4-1	CASSHGLAGRGETQYF
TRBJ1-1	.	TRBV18	CASSPPVLAGGTEAFF
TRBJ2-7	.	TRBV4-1	CASSPPTLAGSYEQYF
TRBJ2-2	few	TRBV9	CASSVGYHTGELFF
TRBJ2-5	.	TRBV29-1	CSVERGLGETQYF
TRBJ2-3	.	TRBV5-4	CASSLEGQSTDTQYF
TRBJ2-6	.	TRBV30	CAWSLRDRGSGANVLTF
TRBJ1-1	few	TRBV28	CASSLQGTNTEAFF
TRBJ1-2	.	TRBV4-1	CASTDPGTAYGYTF
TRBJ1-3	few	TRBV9	CASSVTSSGNTIYF
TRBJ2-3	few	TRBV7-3	CASSQGTDTQYF
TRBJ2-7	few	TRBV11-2	CASSTQEDSYEQYF
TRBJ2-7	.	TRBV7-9	CASSSLAGGPYEQYF
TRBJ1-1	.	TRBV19	CASSNRQGRTEAFF
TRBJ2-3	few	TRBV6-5	CASSTSGRAVDTQYF
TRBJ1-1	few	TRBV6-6	CASSPIQGPTEAFF
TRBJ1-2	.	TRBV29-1	CSVEASTGAGYTF
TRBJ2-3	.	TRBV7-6	CASSLFQRASDTQYF
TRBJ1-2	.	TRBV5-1	CASSGGQRNYGYTF
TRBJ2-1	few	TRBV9	CASSVGLLRSYNEQFF
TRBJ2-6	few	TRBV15	CATSTGQGQAGANVLTF
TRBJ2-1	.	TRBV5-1	CASSSQGRNEQFF
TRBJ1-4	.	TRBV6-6	CASRRTGENEKLFF
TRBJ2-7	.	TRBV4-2	CASSLTGGENSYEQYF
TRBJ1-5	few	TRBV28	CASSSGTNQPQHF
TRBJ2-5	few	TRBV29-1	CSVDPYRPQETQYF
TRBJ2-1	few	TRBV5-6	CASSSGTSGSNEQFF
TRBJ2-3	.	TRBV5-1	CASSQGLNTDTQYF
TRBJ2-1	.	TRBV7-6	CASSQRPSADEQFF
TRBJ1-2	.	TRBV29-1	CSANLPGQGNYGYTF
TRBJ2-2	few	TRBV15	CATSRAGSGTGELFF
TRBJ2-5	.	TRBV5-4	CASSPGTSGLEETQYF
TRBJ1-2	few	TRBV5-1	CASSLVPDLGGYTF
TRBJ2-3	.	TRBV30	CAWTASGSRLPTDTQYF
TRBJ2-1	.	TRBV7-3	CASSLWASGYNEQFF
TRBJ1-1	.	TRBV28	CASSLLAGGTEAFF
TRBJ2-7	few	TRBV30	CAWSVGVVRSISYEQYF
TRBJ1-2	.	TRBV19	CASSYATGTGYGYTF
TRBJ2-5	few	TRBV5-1	CASSPWTGQETQYF
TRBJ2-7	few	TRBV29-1	CSVAPRVGAYEQYF
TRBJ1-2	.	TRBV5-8	CASSFDRADGYTF
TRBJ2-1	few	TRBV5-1	CASTFLAGVHNEQFF
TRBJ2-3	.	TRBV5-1	CASSLGQSQDTQYF